These T cell receptor beta chains were read from a single sample in a study of blood T cell repertoires in COVID-19. Sequencing used immunoSEQ multiplex PCR; TCRdb keeps in-frame clones, though not all of them. The sample records some 210,000 clones, around four fifths being singletons. What was sequenced was PBMCs or T cells enriched from blood (not recorded which). These receptors were obtained from a man aged 40-49 years who had recovered from COVID-19. The CDR3 runs from the conserved cysteine through the conserved F or W. The D gene is left open where the match is weak. Size tells how often a clone was seen (once, few, many) or the class of an expanded clone, and some rows leave it out.

abundance,d_gene,j_gene,v_gene,CDR3nt,CDR3aa
-,TRBD2,TRBJ2-3,TRBV30,TGTGCCTGGAGTCCTCTGGGAGGGAGTGGGGCAGATACGCAGTATTTT,CAWSPLGGSGADTQYF
-,TRBD2,TRBJ2-5,TRBV7-9,TGTGCCAGCAGCCTATCAGCGGGGCGGGAGACCCAGTACTTC,CASSLSAGRETQYF
-,-,TRBJ2-5,TRBV9,TGTGCCAGCAGCCCCCGGGCAGGAGGGCAAGAGACCCAGTACTTC,CASSPRAGGQETQYF
-,TRBD2,TRBJ2-3,TRBV9,TGTGCCAGCAGCGTAGAGCTAGCGGGTGTAGGCACAGATACGCAGTATTTT,CASSVELAGVGTDTQYF
-,-,TRBJ1-2,TRBV3-1/TRBV3-2,TGTGCCAGCAGCCAAGTACAATTGGGAGGAGGGGGCTACACCTTC,CASSQVQLGGGGYTF
once,-,TRBJ1-5,TRBV11-2,TGTGCCAGCAGCTTAGATCAGGGTCAGCCCCAGCATTTT,CASSLDQGQPQHF
-,-,TRBJ2-5,TRBV2,TGTGCCAGTACAAATCTACTAGCCATCCAAGAGACCCAGTACTTC,CASTNLLAIQETQYF
-,-,TRBJ2-5,TRBV19,TGTGCCAGTAGCCCGCGGGGCGGGACCCAGTACTTC,CASSPRGGTQYF
-,-,TRBJ1-5,TRBV19,TGTGCCAGTAGTATAATACAGGGTAATCAGCCCCAGCATTTT,CASSIIQGNQPQHF
-,-,TRBJ1-6,TRBV28,TGTGCCAGCAGGCCCCGAGTCAATTCACCCCTCCACTTT,CASRPRVNSPLHF
-,-,TRBJ1-2,TRBV5-1,TGCGCCAGCAGCTTGATCTCTGCGGGTTATGGCTACACCTTC,CASSLISAGYGYTF
-,-,TRBJ1-4,TRBV7-6,TGTGCCAGCAGCTTAAGGGCGACAGCTAATGAAAAACTGTTTTTT,CASSLRATANEKLFF
-,TRBD1,TRBJ2-7,TRBV6-6,TGTGCCAGCAGGACAGGGACCTACGAGCAGTACTTC,CASRTGTYEQYF
-,TRBD2,TRBJ2-1,TRBV4-2,TGTGCCAGCAGCCCCGCTCTCAAACCGGGACTAGCGGGAGTGAATGAGCAGTTCTTC,CASSPALKPGLAGVNEQFF
-,-,TRBJ1-6,TRBV19,TGTGCCAGTAGAACTATCAGCAGCTCCTATAATTCACCCCTCCACTTT,CASRTISSSYNSPLHF
-,TRBD1,TRBJ2-3,TRBV19,TGTGCCAGTAGTATCCAAGGGGGCCTCGATACGCAGTATTTT,CASSIQGGLDTQYF
-,-,TRBJ1-1,TRBV19,TGTGCCAGTATTCGGGGTCGGCATGCTGGAAACACTGAAGCTTTCTTT,CASIRGRHAGNTEAFF
-,TRBD1,TRBJ1-5,TRBV5-1,TGCGCCAGCAGCCTAACGGGACAGGGAGGCAATCAGCCCCAGCATTTT,CASSLTGQGGNQPQHF
-,-,TRBJ1-1,TRBV10-2,TGCGCCAGCGGCCCCTTGGGAGGAGCTTTCTTT,CASGPLGGAFF
-,TRBD1,TRBJ1-6,TRBV6-4,TGTGCCAGCAGTGAGACAGGGCGTCGATCACCCCTCCACTTT,CASSETGRRSPLHF
-,TRBD2,TRBJ2-7,TRBV4-2,TGTGCCAGCAGCCAAGATCCGGGACTAGCGGTCTACGAGCAGTACTTC,CASSQDPGLAVYEQYF
-,-,TRBJ1-1,TRBV3-1/TRBV3-2,TGTGCCAGCAGCCAAGATCGTCCGAGGGCTGAAGCTTTCTTT,CASSQDRPRAEAFF
few,-,TRBJ1-2,TRBV7-9,TGTGCCAGCAGCCGAGTAGAAGTCTATGGCTACACCTTC,CASSRVEVYGYTF
-,TRBD1,TRBJ1-1,TRBV2,TGTGCCAGCAGTCCGAGGACAGGGAAAGGAAAAGCTGAAGCTTTCTTT,CASSPRTGKGKAEAFF
few,-,TRBJ2-1,TRBV4-2,TGTGCCAGCAGCCAACAGGAGGGACCCGGACGGAATGAGCAGTTCTTC,CASSQQEGPGRNEQFF
-,TRBD1,TRBJ1-2,TRBV30,TGTGCCTGGGGTCCCCAGACAGGGGTTGGCGGCTACACCTTC,CAWGPQTGVGGYTF
-,TRBD2,TRBJ2-3,TRBV12-5,TGTGCTAGTGGGCGCCCCGTTCCTAGCGGGAGTAAGTCAGATACGCAGTATTTT,CASGRPVPSGSKSDTQYF
-,TRBD1,TRBJ1-1,TRBV23-1,TGCGCCAGCAGTCGTATAACGTATTCGGGAGGGGGCATGAACACTGAAGCTTTCTTT,CASSRITYSGGGMNTEAFF
-,-,TRBJ1-4,TRBV27,TGTGCCAGCAATAATCCGGGAACTAATGAAAAACTGTTTTTT,CASNNPGTNEKLFF
many,-,TRBJ1-6,TRBV7-6,TGTGCCAGCAGCTTGGACAGAGCAAGTAATTCACCCCTCCACTTT,CASSLDRASNSPLHF
-,-,TRBJ1-4,TRBV12-5,TGTGCTAGTGGTCCTGACAGTGGGTTGGGAGGAAAACTGTTTTTT,CASGPDSGLGGKLFF
-,-,TRBJ1-1,TRBV7-3,TGTGCCAGCAGCTTACAGGGCTTGAACACTGAAGCTTTCTTT,CASSLQGLNTEAFF
-,-,TRBJ2-7,TRBV12-3/TRBV12-4,TGTGCCAGCGGAGTAGGGGGGGGCTACGAGCAGTACTTC,CASGVGGGYEQYF
-,TRBD2,TRBJ2-3,TRBV19,TGTGCCAGTAGTATCGGGACTAGCGGTTCCACAGATACGCAGTATTTT,CASSIGTSGSTDTQYF